The sequence of this TCR beta chain was determined in a study of blood T cell repertoires in COVID-19. Study-wide background: PBMCs, B-cell-depleted T cells, or T cells provided the cDNA or gDNA that made up the material.

The CDR3 spans 14 residues. Per the germline V gene, CDR1 is SNHLY and CDR2 is FYNNEI. The J segment lost 9 bases and the V segment lost 5 bases, leaving 10 bases of the junction unmatched. Per the original methods: Amplification from reference gene primers served as the basis for estimated nucleated cell counts. TCRdb's table, derived via immunoSEQ multiplex PCR, lists solely in-frame clones and lacks some. V and J calls and clone size are given by that table; D and trimming were obtained from the DNA. The sample shows over 250,000 clones, around 90% of them seen only once. Seattle cases were enrolled at active infection and followed longitudinally.

The clonotype was recovered from a woman between 65 and 79 years old with COVID-19, enrolled during active disease. The sample comprised peripheral blood. The chain links TRBV2 to TRBJ2-3, with 8 bases lining up with TRBD2. The CDR3 DNA reads TGTGCCAGCAGTTTATTAGCGGGACCGAACACGCAGTATTTT. The encoded protein is CASSLLAGPNTQYF.